These 5 T cell receptor beta chains originate from one sample sequenced in a study of blood T cell repertoires in COVID-19. The method was immunoSEQ multiplex PCR; TCRdb's version includes in-frame clones alone and lacks a portion of them. The sample lists roughly 100,000 clones; around 90% were seen once. Sample: peripheral blood. The receptors come from a woman older than 75 in a cohort sampled during active COVID-19.

The rearrangement links TRBV2 to TRBJ2-7; weak D call: TRBD1 (5 bases). V gave up 6 bases and J gave up 3 bases, with 6 bases separating them. CDR1 and CDR2 from the germline V gene are SNHLY and FYNNEI. The CDR3 has 11 residues. DNA for the CDR3: TGTGCCAGCAGGGGGCACTACGAGCAGTACTTC. Amino acids: CASRGHYEQYF. The variable domain in full, with the rest retrieved from reference TRBV2 and TRBJ2-7, is EPEVTQTPSHQVTQMGQEVILRCVPISNHLYFYWYRQILGQKVEFLVSFYNNEISEKSEIFDDQFSVERPDGSNFTLKIRSTKLEDSAMYFCASRGHYEQYFGPGTRLTVT.

The rearrangement joins TRBV29-1 to TRBJ2-5, with 8 bases that match TRBD1. Germline trimming cut 1 base from V and 4 bases from J; bases unmatched to any gene: 8. Germline CDR1 is SQVTM and CDR2 is ANQGSEA. The CDR3 is made up of 15 amino acids. DNA for the CDR3: TGCAGCGTTGAAGGGCAGGGGGCCAGACCAGAGACCCAGTACTTC. Translation gives CSVEGQGARPETQYF.

This clone was counted between two and nine times. This rearrangement joins TRBV5-1 to TRBJ1-5, with a tentative D call TRBD1 (6 bases). Trimming removed 4 bases from V and 8 bases from J, with 19 bases in between. The germline CDR1 and CDR2 sequences are SGHRS and YFSETQ. The CDR3 spans 15 residues. The CDR3, as DNA: TGCGCCAGCAGCGTAGGGGACACAATGTTGGAGCCCCAGCATTTT. Residues: CASSVGDTMLEPQHF.

The rearrangement joins TRBV5-5 to TRBJ1-2; D is undetermined. The CDR3 totals 13 residues. The ends were cut back, 3 bases at V and 3 bases at J, with 9 bases in the middle. The germline V gene has CDR1 SGHKS and CDR2 YYEKEE (reference sequence). DNA of the CDR3: TGTGCCAGCAGCTCTGGAGATGACTATGGCTACACCTTC. It codes for CASSSGDDYGYTF. Combining the CDR3 with reference TRBV5-5 and TRBJ1-2 gives the whole variable domain DAGVTQSPTHLIKTRGQQVTLRCSPISGHKSVSWYQQVLGQGPQFIFQYYEKEERGRGNFPDRFSARQFPNYSSELNVNALLLGDSALYLCASSSGDDYGYTFGSGTRLTVV.

V usage is TRBV4-2 and J usage is TRBJ1-1, with 8 bases lining up with TRBD1. The germline gives CDR1 LGHNA, CDR2 YNFKEQ. The CDR3 is made up of 14 amino acids. V shed 4 bases, J shed 5 bases, and the junction held 6 bases outside the gene matches. CDR3 residues: CASSPTGGRTEAFF. Here the CDR3 DNA reads TGTGCCAGCAGCCCTACAGGGGGAAGGACTGAAGCTTTCTTT.